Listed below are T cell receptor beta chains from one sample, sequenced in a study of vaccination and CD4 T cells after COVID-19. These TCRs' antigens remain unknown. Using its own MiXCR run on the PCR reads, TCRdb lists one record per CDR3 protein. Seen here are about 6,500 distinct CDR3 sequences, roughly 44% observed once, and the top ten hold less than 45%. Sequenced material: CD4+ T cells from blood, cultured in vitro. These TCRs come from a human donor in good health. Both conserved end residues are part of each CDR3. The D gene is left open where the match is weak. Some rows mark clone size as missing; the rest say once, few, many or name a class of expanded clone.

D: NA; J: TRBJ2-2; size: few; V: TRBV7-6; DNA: TGTGCCAGCAGCTTAGCGGGGCGGGGTTACACCGGGGAGCTGTTTTTT; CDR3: CASSLAGRGYTGELFF
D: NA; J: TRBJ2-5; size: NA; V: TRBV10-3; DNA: TGTGCCATCACTGGACAGCGACAAGAGACCCAGTACTTC; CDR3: CAITGQRQETQYF
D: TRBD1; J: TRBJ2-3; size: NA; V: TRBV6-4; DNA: TGTGCCAGCAGTCTACAGGGGGCGAATCTGGATACGCAGTATTTT; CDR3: CASSLQGANLDTQYF
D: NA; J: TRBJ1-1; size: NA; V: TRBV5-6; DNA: TGTGCCAGCAGCTTGAGTCCGGTGTTGAACACTGAAGCTTTCTTT; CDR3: CASSLSPVLNTEAFF
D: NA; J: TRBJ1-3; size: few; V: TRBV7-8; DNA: TGTGCCAGCAGCGCGGGGGAAAACACCATATATTTT; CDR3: CASSAGENTIYF
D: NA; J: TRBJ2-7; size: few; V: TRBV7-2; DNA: TGTGCCAGCAGCTTAGTTGACAGGAGCTACGAGCAGTACTTC; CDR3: CASSLVDRSYEQYF
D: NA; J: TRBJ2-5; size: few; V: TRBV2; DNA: TGTGCCAGCAGTGGGTCGGGAGAGGGGGAGACCCAGTACTTC; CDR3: CASSGSGEGETQYF
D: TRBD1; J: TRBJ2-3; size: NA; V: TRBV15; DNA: TGTGCCACCAGCAGAGGAGACAGGGGGACAGATACGCAGTATTTT; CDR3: CATSRGDRGTDTQYF
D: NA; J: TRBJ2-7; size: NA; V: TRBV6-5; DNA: TGTGCCAGCAGTTCCCGACGGGGGTTACGGCACGAGCAGTACTTC; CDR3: CASSSRRGLRHEQYF
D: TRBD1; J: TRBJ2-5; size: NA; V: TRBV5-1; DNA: TGCGCCAGCAGTTGGACAGGACACCAAGAGACCCAGTACTTC; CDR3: CASSWTGHQETQYF
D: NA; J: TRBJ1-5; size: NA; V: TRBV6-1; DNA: TGTGCCAGCGCCCACAACTCCGGGACAACCTTCAATCAGCCCCAGCATTTT; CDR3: CASAHNSGTTFNQPQHF
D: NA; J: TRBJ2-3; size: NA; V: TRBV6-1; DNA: TGTGCCAGCAGTGAAGCGCACACAGATACGCAGTATTTT; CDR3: CASSEAHTDTQYF
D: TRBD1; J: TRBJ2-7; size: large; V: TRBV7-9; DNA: TGTGCCAGCAGCTTAGAGGGACAGTCACACGAGCAGTACTTC; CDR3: CASSLEGQSHEQYF
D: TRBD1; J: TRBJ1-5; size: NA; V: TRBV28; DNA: TGTGCCAGCAGCCCGGCGATACAGGGGGAAAGTCAGCCCCAGCATTTT; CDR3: CASSPAIQGESQPQHF
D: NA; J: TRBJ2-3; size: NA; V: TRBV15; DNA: TGTGCCACCAGCCTGGGGCCCGGGGATACGCAGTATTTT; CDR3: CATSLGPGDTQYF
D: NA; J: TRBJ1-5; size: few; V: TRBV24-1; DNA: TGTGCCGACGGGGGGGGCCCTAGCAATCAGCCCCAGCATTTT; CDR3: CADGGGPSNQPQHF
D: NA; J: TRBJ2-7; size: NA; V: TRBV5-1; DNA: TGCGCCAGCAGCTACTCGGGGGACGAGCAGTACTTC; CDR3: CASSYSGDEQYF
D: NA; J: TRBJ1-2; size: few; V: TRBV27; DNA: TGTGCCAGCAGTTCTCGCCTCCAGTCGCGCAGCACTAACTATGGCTACACCTTC; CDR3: CASSSRLQSRSTNYGYTF
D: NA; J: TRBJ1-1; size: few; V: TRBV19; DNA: TGTGCCAGTAGTATGTACAGTCAGAACACTGAAGCTTTCTTT; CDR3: CASSMYSQNTEAFF
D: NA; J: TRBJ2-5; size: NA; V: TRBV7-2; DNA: TGTGCCAGCAGCTCGCCTGGGGGACAAGAGACCCAGTACTTC; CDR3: CASSSPGGQETQYF
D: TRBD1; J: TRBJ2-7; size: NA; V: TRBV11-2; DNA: TGTGCCAGCAGCCCTCAAGGACAGGGGACCTACGAGCAGTACTTC; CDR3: CASSPQGQGTYEQYF
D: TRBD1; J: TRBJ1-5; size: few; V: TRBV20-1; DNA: TGCAGTGCGAGGACAGGGTATAGCAATCAGCCCCAGCATTTT; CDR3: CSARTGYSNQPQHF
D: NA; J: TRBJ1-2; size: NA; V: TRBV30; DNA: TGTGCGAAGGGGGGCTATGGCTACACCTTC; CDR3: CAKGGYGYTF
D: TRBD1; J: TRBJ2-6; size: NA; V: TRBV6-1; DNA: TGTGCCAGCAGTCCACAGACAGGGTCTGGGGCCAACGTCCTGACTTTC; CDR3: CASSPQTGSGANVLTF
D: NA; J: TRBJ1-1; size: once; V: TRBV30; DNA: TGTGCCTGGAGTCTAGGGAACACTGAAGCTTTCTTT; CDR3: CAWSLGNTEAFF
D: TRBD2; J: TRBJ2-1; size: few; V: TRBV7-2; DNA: TGTGCCAGCAGTCCCGAGGGACTAGGACTGAATGAGCAGTTCTTC; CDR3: CASSPEGLGLNEQFF
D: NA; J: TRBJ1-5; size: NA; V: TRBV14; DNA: TGTGCCAGCAGCCAACGTCAGCCCCAGCATTTT; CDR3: CASSQRQPQHF
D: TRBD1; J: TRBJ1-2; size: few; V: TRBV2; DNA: TGTGCCAGCAGCGGACAGGGCGGTGGCTACACCTTC; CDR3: CASSGQGGGYTF
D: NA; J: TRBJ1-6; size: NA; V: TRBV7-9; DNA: TGTGCCAGCAGCTTAGCAGTGGGTACAAGCAATTCACCCCTCCACTTT; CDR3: CASSLAVGTSNSPLHF
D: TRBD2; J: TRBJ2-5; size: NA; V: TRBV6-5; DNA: TGTGCCAGCAGTTACCCCCCCGGGGTAGCGGGAACCCAAGAGACCCAGTACTTC; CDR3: CASSYPPGVAGTQETQYF
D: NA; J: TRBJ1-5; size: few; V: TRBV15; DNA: TGTGCCACCACCCACCTGGATTGGTTGCCCCAGCATTTT; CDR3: CATTHLDWLPQHF
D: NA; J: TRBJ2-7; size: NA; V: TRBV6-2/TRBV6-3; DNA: TGTGCCAGCAGTCCATTGGGGGTCCACGAGCAGTACTTC; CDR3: CASSPLGVHEQYF
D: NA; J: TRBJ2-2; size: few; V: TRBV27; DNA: TGTGCCAGCAGTTTTTTCACCACCGGGGAGCTGTTTTTT; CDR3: CASSFFTTGELFF
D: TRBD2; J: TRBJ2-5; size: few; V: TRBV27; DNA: TGTGCCAGTAGGACTAGCGGGAGGCGGGAGACCCAGTACTTC; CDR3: CASRTSGRRETQYF
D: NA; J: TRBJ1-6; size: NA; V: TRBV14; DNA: TGTGCCAGCAGCCAAGATCCCCGGGGACGGTCACCCCTCCACTTT; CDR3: CASSQDPRGRSPLHF
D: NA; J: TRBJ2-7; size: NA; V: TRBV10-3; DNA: TGTGCCATCAGTGAAGGCGGAGCAGAGAGCTACGAGCAGTACTTC; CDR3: CAISEGGAESYEQYF
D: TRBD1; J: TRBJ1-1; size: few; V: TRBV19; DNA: TGTGCCAGTAGTCCGGACAGGCAGAACACTGAAGCTTTCTTT; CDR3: CASSPDRQNTEAFF
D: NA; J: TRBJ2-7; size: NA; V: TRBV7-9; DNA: TGTGCCAGCAGCTTATCAGGTCTCGCTCTCGAGCAGTACTTC; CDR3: CASSLSGLALEQYF
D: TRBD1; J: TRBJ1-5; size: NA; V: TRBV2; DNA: TGTGCCAGCAGTAGAGGGACAGTTTATCAGCCCCAGCATTTT; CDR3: CASSRGTVYQPQHF
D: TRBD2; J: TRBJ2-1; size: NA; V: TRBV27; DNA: TGTGCCAGCAGTTTAGATCCTAGCGGTGTTTTGGGGAATGAGCAGTTCTTC; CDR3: CASSLDPSGVLGNEQFF
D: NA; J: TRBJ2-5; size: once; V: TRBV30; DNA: TGTGCCTGGAGTGTACGGGTCGGGGAGACCCAGTACTTC; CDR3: CAWSVRVGETQYF
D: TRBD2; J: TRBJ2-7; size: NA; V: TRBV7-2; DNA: TGTGCCAGCAGCAGGATGCCAACAGCGGGGAGGAACCACTACGAGCAGTACTTC; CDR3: CASSRMPTAGRNHYEQYF
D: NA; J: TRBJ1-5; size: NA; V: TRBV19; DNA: TGTGCCAGTACCCCCCCCCGGACGGGAAGCAATCAGCCCCAGCATTTT; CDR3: CASTPPRTGSNQPQHF
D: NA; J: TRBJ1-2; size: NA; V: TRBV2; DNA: TGTGCCAGCAGAGGGGCAGCATCTAACTATGGCTACACCTTC; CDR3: CASRGAASNYGYTF
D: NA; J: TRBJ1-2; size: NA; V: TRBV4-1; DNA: TGCGCCAGCAGCCAAGAAGGGGGAGGGACAACTTTGACCTTC; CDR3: CASSQEGGGTTLTF
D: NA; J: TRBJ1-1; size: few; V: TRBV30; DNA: TGTGCCTGGGCACGGCTCCTAAACACTGAAGCTTTCTTT; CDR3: CAWARLLNTEAFF